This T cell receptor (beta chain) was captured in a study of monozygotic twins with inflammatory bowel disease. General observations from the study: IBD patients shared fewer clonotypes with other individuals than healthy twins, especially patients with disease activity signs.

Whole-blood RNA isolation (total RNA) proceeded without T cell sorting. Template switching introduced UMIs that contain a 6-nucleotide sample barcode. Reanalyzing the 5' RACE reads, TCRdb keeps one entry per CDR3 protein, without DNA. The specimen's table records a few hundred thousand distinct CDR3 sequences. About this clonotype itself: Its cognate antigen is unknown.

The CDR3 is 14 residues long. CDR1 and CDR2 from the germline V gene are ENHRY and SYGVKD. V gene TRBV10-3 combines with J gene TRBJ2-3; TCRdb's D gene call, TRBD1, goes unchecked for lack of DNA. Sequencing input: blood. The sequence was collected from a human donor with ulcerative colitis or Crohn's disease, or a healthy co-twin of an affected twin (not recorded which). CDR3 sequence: CAINPGQGGFTQYF.